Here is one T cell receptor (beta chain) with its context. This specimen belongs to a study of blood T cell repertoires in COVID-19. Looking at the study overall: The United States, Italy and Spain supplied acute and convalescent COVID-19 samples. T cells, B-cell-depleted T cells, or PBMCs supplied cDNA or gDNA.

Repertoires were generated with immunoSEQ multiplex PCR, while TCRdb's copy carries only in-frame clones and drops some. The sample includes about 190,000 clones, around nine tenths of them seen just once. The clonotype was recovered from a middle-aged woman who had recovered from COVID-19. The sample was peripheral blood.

CDR3 loop: CASSFALNNEQFF. The CDR3 coding sequence is TGTGCCAGCAGCTTTGCACTGAACAATGAGCAGTTCTTC. The J gene is TRBJ2-1, the V gene TRBV5-4; D gene unclear. In germline, CDR1 is SGHNT, CDR2 YYREEE (reference sequence). CDR3 size: 13 residues. V shed 2 bases and J shed 5 bases, with 8 bases lying between them.